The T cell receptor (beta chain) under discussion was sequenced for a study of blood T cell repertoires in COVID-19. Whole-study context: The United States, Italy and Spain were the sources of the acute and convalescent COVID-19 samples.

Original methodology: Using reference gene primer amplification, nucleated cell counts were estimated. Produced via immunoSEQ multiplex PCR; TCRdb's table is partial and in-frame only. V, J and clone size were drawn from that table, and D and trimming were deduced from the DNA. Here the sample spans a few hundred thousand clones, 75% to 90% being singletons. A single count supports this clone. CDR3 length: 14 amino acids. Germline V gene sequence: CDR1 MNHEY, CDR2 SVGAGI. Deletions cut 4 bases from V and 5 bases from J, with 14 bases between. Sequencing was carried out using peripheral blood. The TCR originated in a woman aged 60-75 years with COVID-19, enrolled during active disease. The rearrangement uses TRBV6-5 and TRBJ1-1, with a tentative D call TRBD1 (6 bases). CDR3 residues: CASSFVRGGTEAFF. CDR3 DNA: TGTGCCAGCAGTTTTGTCAGGGGAGGGACTGAAGCTTTCTTT.